This paragraph covers one TCR beta chain sequence. The antigen is not known. These data originate in a study of cytotoxic CD8 clonotypes in ibrutinib-treated CLL. Turning to the study itself: Investigators reported 24 partial and 2 complete responses; after median about 70 months, about 15 patients remained remitted and roughly twelve progressed. Study-level results: The study sampled sustained-remission and progressing patients at different times. While tracking circulating CD8+ T-cell counts, baseline clonality exceeded that of age-matched healthy donors.

Here immunoSEQ multiplex PCR was the method, and the copy in TCRdb shows in-frame clones only, minus some. The sample includes some 200,000 clones, 79% of them seen just once. CDR1 MNHEY and CDR2 SMNVEV come from the germline V gene (reference sequence). The CDR3 contains 14 residues. Trimming removed 2 bases at V and 7 bases at J, with 14 bases between. Around 1.9 micrograms of genomic DNA, which was extracted from cryopreserved PBMCs, served as the material used for the TCR beta libraries. The clonotype originates from a human donor with chronic lymphocytic leukemia. The material was PBMCs, obtained after 12 months of ibrutinib treatment. J is TRBJ1-2 and V is TRBV27, with D possibly matching TRBD1 (6 bases). The CDR3 coding sequence is TGTGCCAGCAGTTTAGGTCGGGGGCTAGTTGGCTACACCTTC. Its protein product is CASSLGRGLVGYTF.